This T cell receptor (beta chain) was sequenced for a study of blood T cell repertoires in COVID-19. Study-level information: From T cells, B-cell-depleted T cells, or PBMCs came the material, which was cDNA or gDNA.

This clone came up a few times. Original processing notes: Reference gene primer amplification gave estimated nucleated cell counts. TCRdb's copy holds only in-frame clones and misses some; the assay was immunoSEQ multiplex PCR. V and J calls and clone size are copied from that table; D and trimming were computed from the DNA. The table has roughly 150,000 clones, approximately 83% seen once; the top ten hold 8% to 9.5%. The clonotype comes from a woman older than 75 with active or convalescent COVID-19. The sample was peripheral blood.

The CDR3 region has the DNA TGTGCCAGCAGCCAGCTCCCGGGGTCGTCTGGCGAGCAGTACTTC. Protein product: CASSQLPGSSGEQYF. The genes are TRBV3-1 (or the pseudogene TRBV3-2) and TRBJ2-7; maybe TRBD2 (5 bases). The CDR3 contains 15 residues. Trimming left V 3 bases short and J 6 bases short, with 18 bases between. The V gene's germline CDR1 is LGHDT and CDR2 YNNKEL (reference sequence).